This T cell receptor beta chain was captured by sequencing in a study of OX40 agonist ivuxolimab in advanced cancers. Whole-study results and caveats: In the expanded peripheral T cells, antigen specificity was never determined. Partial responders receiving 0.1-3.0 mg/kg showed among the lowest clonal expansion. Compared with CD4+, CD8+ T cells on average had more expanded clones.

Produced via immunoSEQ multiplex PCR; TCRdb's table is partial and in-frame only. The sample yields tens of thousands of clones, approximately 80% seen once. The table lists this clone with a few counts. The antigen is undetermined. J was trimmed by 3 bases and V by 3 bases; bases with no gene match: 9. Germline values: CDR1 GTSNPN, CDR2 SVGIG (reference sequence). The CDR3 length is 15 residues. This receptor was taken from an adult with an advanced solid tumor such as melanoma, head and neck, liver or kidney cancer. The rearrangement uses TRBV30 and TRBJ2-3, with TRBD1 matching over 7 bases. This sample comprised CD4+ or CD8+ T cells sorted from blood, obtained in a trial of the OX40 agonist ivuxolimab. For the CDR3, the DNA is TGTGCCTGGAGCCACGGGACAGCGAGGACAGATACGCAGTATTTT. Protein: CAWSHGTARTDTQYF.